One sample yielded the 8 T cell receptor beta chains listed below, sequenced in a study of T cell responses to AZD1222 COVID-19 vaccine. Assay used: immunoSEQ multiplex PCR; TCRdb lists only in-frame clones, some missing. The sample shows some 150,000 clones, approximately 90% of them seen only once. This specimen consisted of peripheral blood, obtained on day 0 of MenACWY control vaccination. Every receptor here comes from an adult in good health.

This rearrangement joins TRBV14 to TRBJ1-2, with D unresolved. This CDR3 comprises 14 residues. Germline values: CDR1 SGHDN, CDR2 FVKESK. Deletions cut 2 bases from V and 5 bases from J, with 12 bases between. CDR3 sequence: CASSQFGTYYGYTF. Here the CDR3 DNA reads TGTGCCAGCAGCCAATTTGGCACATATTATGGCTACACCTTC.

This clone occurred once. Here the CDR3 reads CASSAWIGANVLTF. CDR3 sequence (DNA): TGTGCCAGCAGTGCGTGGATTGGGGCCAACGTCCTGACTTTC. The chain combines TRBV6-2 or TRBV6-3 with TRBJ2-6; D gene unclear. The CDR3 is 14 residues long. Trimming stripped 5 bases from V and 3 bases from J, with 8 bases between. Germline assignment: CDR1 MNHEY and CDR2 SVGEGT.

This chain uses TRBV4-2 with TRBJ1-2; 9 bases map to TRBD1. The CDR3 length is 15 residues. V gave up 1 base and J gave up 5 bases; unmatched junction bases: 5. The V gene's germline CDR1 is LGHNA and CDR2 YNFKEQ. The CDR3 region is CASSQAGTGIYGYTF. The DNA of the CDR3 is TGTGCCAGCAGCCAAGCCGGGACAGGGATTTATGGCTACACCTTC.

The chain links TRBV28 to TRBJ2-5; 8 nucleotides agree with TRBD1. Germline CDR1 and CDR2: MDHEN and SYDVKM. This CDR3 is 17 amino acids long. With V trimmed by 4 bases and J by 1 base, 11 bases remained unmatched. The CDR3 DNA follows: TGTGCCAGCAGTTCCCCCAGGGCAGGGGGCTTCCAAGAGACCCAGTACTTC. Its translation: CASSSPRAGGFQETQYF.

This clone showed up just once. V and J are TRBV7-8 and TRBJ2-3, with 12 bases matching TRBD2. There are 16 residues in the CDR3. The trim removed 4 bases at V and 5 bases at J, leaving 7 bases unmatched. From germline, CDR1 is SGHVS and CDR2 FQNEAQ. This chain's CDR3 is CASSYQPGLAGDTQYF. In DNA, the CDR3 is TGTGCCAGCAGCTACCAGCCGGGACTAGCGGGAGATACGCAGTATTTT. Full variable domain (remainder filled in from reference TRBV7-8 and TRBJ2-3): GAGVSQSPRYKVAKRGQDVALRCDPISGHVSLFWYQQALGQGPEFLTYFQNEAQLDKSGLPSDRFFAERPEGSVSTLKIQRTQQEDSAVYLCASSYQPGLAGDTQYFGPGTRLTVL.

V is TRBV11-2 and J is TRBJ1-3; D not resolved. CDR1 SGHAT and CDR2 FQNNGV come from the germline V gene. V was cut by 3 bases and J by 0 bases, with 15 bases left in between. This CDR3 has 17 residues. CDR3 coding DNA: TGTGCCAGCAGCTTGGGAGCCCTGGGATACTCTGGAAACACCATATATTTT. Protein: CASSLGALGYSGNTIYF.

The V call is TRBV6-5, the J call TRBJ2-1; TRBD2 matches 10 bases. V shed 6 bases and J 5 bases; nucleotides not matched to a gene: 4. CDR1 and CDR2 (germline): MNHEY, SVGAGI. The CDR3 runs 14 residues. The CDR3: CASSRGLAHNEQFF. The CDR3 coding sequence is TGTGCCAGCAGCCGGGGACTAGCGCACAATGAGCAGTTCTTC.

This clone was seen once. DNA of the CDR3: TGTGCCAGCAGTACCGCAGGGGCCGGAAACACCATATATTTT. The encoded protein is CASSTAGAGNTIYF. V gene TRBV7-2 combines with J gene TRBJ1-3; a possible D gene is TRBD1 (6 bases). The germline V gene has CDR1 SGHTA and CDR2 FQGNSA. This CDR3 has 14 residues. Deletions cut 6 bases from V and 4 bases from J, with 13 bases between.